This T cell receptor (beta chain) was found in a study of post-analysis software for immune sequencing data. Whole-study context: Several disease courses (relapsing-remitting, secondary progressive and progressive-relapsing) of multiple sclerosis were included. Findings and limits, study-wide: The authors found that F measure strongly co-clustered same-batch samples. Multiple sclerosis was associated with a significant reduction in normalized Chao1 diversity relative to controls.

TCR beta cDNA libraries included unique molecular identifiers. Roughly 450,000 cDNA molecules were recovered from an input of 1 to 10 million T cells. TCRdb re-derived calls from the PCR reads in MiXCR, one entry per CDR3 protein. The data hold over 700,000 distinct CDR3 sequences, with 25% to 30% observed a single time. As concerns this clonotype: The target antigen is unknown.

The receptor's source is a girl aged 10 to 17 with multiple sclerosis. The sequencing input was blood.

DNA of the CDR3: TGCAGCTTTTTGGGGCCCGGGACAGGAGGCTACGAGCAGTACTTC. Protein product: CSFLGPGTGGYEQYF. J is TRBJ2-7 and V is TRBV29-1; 8 nucleotides align to TRBD1. The CDR3 runs 15 residues. Trimming at V came to 8 bases and at J to 3 bases, leaving 15 bases not matched to a gene. CDR1 is SQVTM and CDR2 is ANQGSEA in the germline V gene.